These 30 T cell receptor beta chains were sequenced from one sample in a study of blood T cell repertoires in COVID-19. Profiled with immunoSEQ multiplex PCR; TCRdb holds only in-frame clones, not every one. The table shows about 200,000 clones, with 70% to 90% occurring only once. Sequenced input: PBMCs or T cells enriched from blood (not recorded which). The origin of the receptors is a woman between 35 and 50 years old with acute COVID-19.

This clone was counted a single time. The V gene is TRBV7-3, the J gene TRBJ2-7; D not resolved. V gave up 6 bases and J gave up 6 bases, with 15 bases separating them. There are 13 residues in the CDR3. Germline V gene sequence: CDR1 SGHTA, CDR2 FQGTGA. CDR3 DNA: TGTGCCAGCAGTTCGCACAACAGTGCCGAGCAGTACTTC. Encoded protein: CASSSHNSAEQYF.

The rearrangement uses TRBV27 and TRBJ2-7, with TRBD1 identical over 9 bases. V trimming: 6 bases; J trimming: 1 base; junction bases outside the gene matches: 13. Germline CDR1 and CDR2: MNHEY and SMNVEV (reference sequence). The CDR3 is 17 residues long. CDR3 sequence: CASRAWGQGLTSYEQYF. The CDR3 DNA reads as TGTGCCAGCAGGGCTTGGGGACAGGGCCTAACTTCCTACGAGCAGTACTTC.

The chain carries TRBV2 and TRBJ2-6; 8 nucleotides line up with TRBD1. Germline assignment: CDR1 SNHLY and CDR2 FYNNEI. The J segment lost 2 bases and the V segment lost 2 bases, leaving 2 bases of the junction unmatched. The CDR3 sequence is 16 residues long. CDR3 in DNA: TGTGCCAGCAGTGAAAACAGGGGGGCTGGGGCCAACGTCCTGACTTTC. Translating gives CASSENRGAGANVLTF.

The chain has TRBV4-2 and TRBJ2-1, with 7 bases identical to TRBD2. The germline gives CDR1 LGHNA, CDR2 YNFKEQ. This CDR3 has 18 residues. V was pared by 0 bases and J by 10 bases, with 18 bases of the junction left unmatched. CDR3 residues: CASSQDLEGGPYVYEQFF. The DNA for the CDR3 is TGTGCCAGCAGCCAAGATCTCGAGGGAGGGCCTTACGTCTACGAGCAGTTCTTC.

The CDR3 sequence: CASSQVRRGEAGANVLTF. CDR3 DNA: TGCGCCAGCAGCCAAGTCAGGAGAGGGGAGGCTGGGGCCAACGTCCTGACTTTC. The chain uses TRBV4-1 and TRBJ2-6; TRBD2 is a possible D gene (6 bases). V was cut by 1 base and J by 2 bases, with 15 bases left in between. The CDR3 sequence is 18 residues long. Germline CDR1 and CDR2: MGHRA and YSYEKL.

The J gene is TRBJ1-3, the V gene TRBV7-9, with D possibly being TRBD1 (5 bases). Germline CDR1 SEHNR, CDR2 FQNEAQ (reference sequence). Trimming pared 5 bases from V and 3 bases from J, leaving 17 bases between. This CDR3 is built from 16 residues. CDR3 nucleotides: TGTGCCAGCAGCCCCCCCGGACAACAGAGTGGAAACACCATATATTTT. It translates to CASSPPGQQSGNTIYF.

This chain links TRBV19 with TRBJ1-2; TRBD1 aligns across 8 bases. Trimming took 8 bases from V and 4 from J; bases not matched to a gene: 6. CDR1 is LNHDA, CDR2 SQIVND, per germline (reference sequence). The CDR3 covers 13 residues. The CDR3 region is CASSWGQAYGYTF. The CDR3 nucleotides are TGTGCCAGTTCCTGGGGACAGGCCTATGGCTACACCTTC.

To note about this clone: Other nucleotide sequences from this sample produce the same CDR3. The chain uses TRBV5-1 and TRBJ2-1, with 11 bases fitting TRBD2. From germline, CDR1 is SGHRS and CDR2 YFSETQ. There are 17 residues in the CDR3. The J segment lost 0 bases and the V segment lost 4 bases, leaving 6 bases of the junction unmatched. CDR3: CASSTGLAGSSYNEQFF. The DNA for the CDR3 is TGCGCCAGCAGCACCGGACTAGCGGGCAGCTCCTACAATGAGCAGTTCTTC.

This chain joins TRBV5-4 and TRBJ2-1; 7 bases fit TRBD2. Losses at the gene ends were 0 bases for V and 0 bases for J; bases not matched to a gene: 6. The CDR3 totals 17 residues. CDR1 is SGHNT and CDR2 is YYREEE in the germline V gene (reference sequence). This CDR3 reads CASSLASGPSSYNEQFF. The DNA of the CDR3 is TGTGCCAGCAGCTTGGCTAGCGGCCCCAGCTCCTACAATGAGCAGTTCTTC.

The chain links TRBV28 to TRBJ1-5; 7 bases map to TRBD1. Germline CDR1 reads MDHEN; CDR2 reads SYDVKM. There are 14 residues in the CDR3. V was clipped by 7 bases and J by 4 bases; unmatched bases: 7. This chain's CDR3 is CASMNDRVNQPQHF. CDR3 coding DNA: TGTGCCAGCATGAACGACAGGGTGAATCAGCCCCAGCATTTT.

The chain carries TRBV2 and TRBJ1-4; 9 bases line up with TRBD1. Germline V gives CDR1 SNHLY, CDR2 FYNNEI. This CDR3 is built from 16 residues. J was trimmed by 5 bases and V by 6 bases; bases with no gene match: 10. The CDR3 loop reads CASRQKRQGGNEKLFF. CDR3 DNA: TGTGCCAGCAGACAGAAAAGACAGGGGGGAAATGAAAAACTGTTTTTT.

This chain connects TRBV25-1 to TRBJ1-2, with 7 bases fitting TRBD1. Looked up from germline, CDR1 is MGHDK and CDR2 is SYGVNS. This CDR3 has 16 amino acids. V shed 0 bases and J 3 bases; nucleotides not matched to a gene: 7. CDR3: CASSEYGTDADYGYTF. The CDR3 bases are TGTGCCAGCAGTGAATATGGGACAGACGCGGACTATGGCTACACCTTC.

The chain couples TRBV9 to TRBJ2-1; 7 positions agree with TRBD2. The V gene's germline CDR1 is SGDLS and CDR2 YYNGEE. V dropped 4 bases and J dropped 3; count of bases not matched to a gene: 7. The CDR3 contains 15 residues. The CDR3 reads CASSSSSGHYNEQFF. DNA for the CDR3: TGTGCCAGCAGCTCATCTAGCGGTCACTACAATGAGCAGTTCTTC. Variable domain in full (rest from reference TRBV9 and TRBJ2-1): DSGVTQTPKHLITATGQRVTLRCSPRSGDLSVYWYQQSLDQGLQFLIQYYNGEERAKGNILERFSAQQFPDLHSELNLSSLELGDSALYFCASSSSSGHYNEQFFGPGTRLTVL.

V gene TRBV28 combines with J gene TRBJ2-5; 12 nucleotides agree with TRBD2. Germline-derived CDR1 and CDR2 are MDHEN and SYDVKM. The CDR3 spans 14 residues. V lost 6 bases, J lost 7 bases, and 6 bases stayed unmatched. The CDR3 sequence is CASSSSGRAGTQYF. The CDR3 DNA follows: TGTGCCAGCAGCTCTAGCGGGAGGGCCGGGACCCAGTACTTC.

The V and J genes are TRBV7-2 and TRBJ2-1; 12 bases agree with TRBD1. V lost 5 bases, J lost 8 bases, and 4 bases stayed unmatched. The CDR3 has 14 residues. Germline CDR1 and CDR2: SGHTA and FQGNSA. The CDR3 nucleotides are TGTGCCAGCAGCCCTGGGACAGGGGGCCATGAGCAGTTCTTC. Protein sequence: CASSPGTGGHEQFF.

The chain is built from TRBV28 and TRBJ2-1, with TRBD1 matching over 8 bases. Germline assignment: CDR1 MDHEN and CDR2 SYDVKM. V dropped 3 bases and J dropped 7; count of bases not matched to a gene: 14. The CDR3 has 17 residues. The CDR3 sequence is CASSFETNRGRTNEQFF. The CDR3 bases are TGTGCCAGCAGTTTCGAAACCAACAGGGGGAGAACGAATGAGCAGTTCTTC.

The chain links TRBV2 to TRBJ1-5; 9 bases align to TRBD1. The CDR3 has 13 residues. Germline V CDR1 and CDR2: SNHLY, FYNNEI. V shed 6 bases, J shed 7 bases, and the junction held 4 bases outside the gene matches. The CDR3 sequence: CASRGDRDQPQHF. The CDR3 region has the DNA TGTGCCAGCAGGGGGGACAGGGACCAGCCCCAGCATTTT.

This chain uses TRBV15 with TRBJ1-3; D ambiguous. V lost 0 bases and J 0 bases, leaving 6 bases between the germline ends. CDR3 length: 15 residues. CDR1 is LNHNV and CDR2 is YYDKDF in the germline V gene (reference sequence). For the CDR3, the DNA is TGTGCCACCAGCAGAGACTTCTCCTCTGGAAACACCATATATTTT. Residues: CATSRDFSSGNTIYF.

This chain joins TRBV7-9 and TRBJ1-5; 7 bases fit TRBD1. CDR1 is SEHNR and CDR2 is FQNEAQ in the germline V gene (reference sequence). This CDR3 is 16 amino acids long. The V segment lost 0 bases and the J segment 4 bases; nucleotides outside the gene matches: 6. This CDR3 is CASSLASGGLNQPQHF. CDR3 bases: TGTGCCAGCAGCTTAGCTTCAGGGGGGCTGAATCAGCCCCAGCATTTT.

The V call is TRBV5-1, the J call TRBJ2-4; possible D gene TRBD1, 5 bases. The ends were cut back, 3 bases at V and 7 bases at J, with 11 bases in the middle. The CDR3 extends over 13 amino acids. The germline V gene has CDR1 SGHRS and CDR2 YFSETQ. Written as DNA, the CDR3 is TGCGCCAGCAGCTATGGGGCTGAGAACATTCAGTACTTC. The encoded protein is CASSYGAENIQYF.

V gene TRBV7-2 combines with J gene TRBJ1-1; D is uncertain. V lost 4 bases and J lost 1, with 7 bases in between. From germline, CDR1 is SGHTA and CDR2 FQGNSA. The CDR3 runs 13 residues. The CDR3 protein is CASSYTPNTEAFF. In nucleotides, the CDR3 is TGTGCCAGCAGCTACACACCGAACACTGAAGCTTTCTTT.

The gene calls are TRBV4-1 and TRBJ2-7; 7 nucleotides match TRBD1. The ends lost 4 bases at V and 1 base at J; junction bases unmatched: 4. Germline loops: CDR1 MGHRA, CDR2 YSYEKL. There are 14 residues in the CDR3. In DNA form, the CDR3 reads TGCGCCAGCAGCCTAAGGACAGGATCCTACGAGCAGTACTTC. It encodes CASSLRTGSYEQYF.

The V and J genes are TRBV2 and TRBJ2-7; 7 bases are shared with TRBD1. The CDR3 spans 15 residues. The junction had 13 bases not matched to a gene; V was cut back by 8 bases and J by 3 bases. Germline values: CDR1 SNHLY, CDR2 FYNNEI. The CDR3 here is CASRSGQSYFYEQYF. The DNA for the CDR3 is TGTGCCAGCCGGTCGGGACAGAGTTACTTCTACGAGCAGTACTTC. Full variable domain (outside the CDR3, taken from reference TRBV2 and TRBJ2-7): EPEVTQTPSHQVTQMGQEVILRCVPISNHLYFYWYRQILGQKVEFLVSFYNNEISEKSEIFDDQFSVERPDGSNFTLKIRSTKLEDSAMYFCASRSGQSYFYEQYFGPGTRLTVT.

The table lists this clone with a count of one. This rearrangement joins TRBV30 to TRBJ2-5, with 7 bases fitting TRBD1. Germline CDR1 is GTSNPN and CDR2 is SVGIG (reference sequence). The junction had 5 bases not matched to a gene; V was cut back by 5 bases and J by 5 bases. CDR3 length equals 12 residues. In DNA, the CDR3 is TGTGCCTGGGGGACAGATCACGAGACCCAGTACTTC. Translated, it gives CAWGTDHETQYF. Together with reference TRBV30 and TRBJ2-5, the CDR3 gives the full variable domain: SQTIHQWPATLVQPVGSPLSLECTVEGTSNPNLYWYRQAAGRGLQLLFYSVGIGQISSEVPQNLSASRPQDRQFILSSKKLLLSDSGFYLCAWGTDHETQYFGPGTRLLVL.

In nucleotides, the CDR3 is TGTGCCAGTGCACAGGGGGCAGGGGATCAGCCCCAGCATTTT. Residues: CASAQGAGDQPQHF. This rearrangement joins TRBV19 to TRBJ1-5; 9 bases line up with TRBD1. This CDR3 comprises 14 residues. Germline-derived CDR1 and CDR2 are LNHDA and SQIVND (reference sequence). After removal of 8 bases from V and 5 bases from J, the junction contained 7 bases not matched to a gene.

The V and J genes are TRBV19 and TRBJ2-7, with D perhaps TRBD1 (5 bases). Trimming left V 1 base short and J 6 bases short, with 13 bases between. This CDR3 has 14 residues. Germline-derived CDR1 and CDR2 are LNHDA and SQIVND (reference sequence). The CDR3 DNA reads TGTGCCAGTAGTATAGCGGACATCCAGCGCGAGCAGTACTTC. Translating gives CASSIADIQREQYF. The full variable domain, completed using reference TRBV19 and TRBJ2-7, is DGGITQSPKYLFRKEGQNVTLSCEQNLNHDAMYWYRQDPGQGLRLIYYSQIVNDFQKGDIAEGYSVSREKKESFPLTVTSAQKNPTAFYLCASSIADIQREQYFGPGTRLTVT.

In this sample, this clone turned up a few times. The CDR3 DNA is TGTGCCAGCAGCCGAACCCCCCTCGGGTCAAGCAATGAGCAGTTCTTC. Translating it yields CASSRTPLGSSNEQFF. The gene calls are TRBV7-9 and TRBJ2-1; D not certain. CDR3 length: 16 amino acids. The V end lost 5 bases, the J end lost 6 bases, and 20 bases lay between the germline ends. Looked up from germline, CDR1 is SEHNR and CDR2 is FQNEAQ (reference sequence). Supplemented by reference TRBV7-9 and TRBJ2-1, the full variable domain reads DTGVSQNPRHKITKRGQNVTFRCDPISEHNRLYWYRQTLGQGPEFLTYFQNEAQLEKSRLLSDRFSAERPKGSFSTLEIQRTEQGDSAMYLCASSRTPLGSSNEQFFGPGTRLTVL.

The V gene is TRBV29-1, the J gene TRBJ1-1, with D perhaps TRBD1 (5 bases). Germline V gene data show CDR1 as SQVTM and CDR2 as ANQGSEA. The CDR3 is 14 residues long. Trimming cost V 6 bases and J 3 bases, with 17 bases left between them. The chain's CDR3 is CSVAGLLSDTEAFF. The CDR3, as DNA: TGCAGCGTAGCGGGACTCCTTTCGGACACTGAAGCTTTCTTT.

The chain links TRBV9 to TRBJ2-3, with a possible D match to TRBD2 (6 bases). Per the germline V gene, CDR1 is SGDLS and CDR2 is YYNGEE. The CDR3 has 15 residues. V was pared by 3 bases and J by 0 bases, with 11 bases between. This CDR3 is CASSESGSSTDTQYF. The CDR3 DNA is TGTGCCAGCAGCGAGAGCGGGTCTAGCACAGATACGCAGTATTTT.

This clone showed up just once. The V and J genes are TRBV6-5 and TRBJ2-1, with D possibly matching TRBD2 (6 bases). CDR1 and CDR2 (germline): MNHEY, SVGAGI. Trimming removed 7 bases at V and 5 bases at J, with 15 bases between. This CDR3 has 14 residues. CDR3 sequence reads: CASKPRRDDNEQFF. The DNA for the CDR3 is TGTGCCAGCAAGCCCAGGCGGGACGACAATGAGCAGTTCTTC.